The 4 T cell receptor beta chains below were found in one sample sequenced in a study of Ad26.COV2.S vaccination and SARS-CoV-2 variants. As to treatment: 19 received Ad26.COV2.S at low or high dose, single or two shots; 5 received placebo; per-sample allocation not given. Sampling was done on day 63 after the first vaccine or placebo injection. The table came from immunoSEQ multiplex PCR; TCRdb's copy has only in-frame clones and leaves some out. The data hold some 350,000 clones, with approximately 81% observed a single time. Specimen: peripheral blood, collected in a trial of Ad26.COV2.S vaccine versus placebo. The source of these receptors is a person between 18 and 60 years old who received the Ad26.COV2.S COVID-19 vaccine or a placebo.

V and J are TRBV12-5 and TRBJ1-1; unclear D gene. Trimming shortened V by 5 bases and J by 0 bases, and 16 bases separated the two germline ends. Per germline, CDR1 LGHNT and CDR2 FRNRAP. CDR3 length: 16 amino acids. In DNA form, the CDR3 reads TGTGCTAGTGGTCCCCCATCCCTCCCCATGAACACTGAAGCTTTCTTT. Translating it yields CASGPPSLPMNTEAFF.

A word on this clone: At the DNA level, this CDR3 is encoded by other sequences in the same sample as well. The chain links TRBV11-2 to TRBJ2-3; D is unresolved. V lost 5 bases to trimming and J lost 5 bases, with 8 bases between them. The CDR3 has 12 amino acids. Looked up from germline, CDR1 is SGHAT and CDR2 is FQNNGV. The CDR3 DNA follows: TGTGCCAGCAGCCCAGGCGAAGATACGCAGTATTTT. Translated: CASSPGEDTQYF.

This clone was counted ten times or more. This chain connects TRBV5-4 to TRBJ2-7; 7 positions match TRBD1. The V segment lost 2 bases and the J segment 3 bases; nucleotides outside the gene matches: 8. Germline V gene sequence: CDR1 SGHNT, CDR2 YYREEE (reference sequence). The CDR3 loop spans 15 amino acids. In nucleotides, the CDR3 is TGTGCCAGCAGCTTACCGACAGGGAAGGGCTACGAGCAGTACTTC. It is translated as CASSLPTGKGYEQYF. The variable domain in full, with the rest retrieved from reference TRBV5-4 and TRBJ2-7, is ETGVTQSPTHLIKTRGQQVTLRCSSQSGHNTVSWYQQALGQGPQFIFQYYREEENGRGNFPPRFSGLQFPNYSSELNVNALELDDSALYLCASSLPTGKGYEQYFGPGTRLTVT.

The rearrangement joins TRBV5-6 to TRBJ2-1, with 11 bases matching TRBD2. J was trimmed by 8 bases and V by 2 bases; bases with no gene match: 9. Germline CDR1 SGHDT, CDR2 YYEEEE. The CDR3 totals 16 residues. DNA for the CDR3: TGTGCCAGCAGCTTCCTTAGCGGGGGGGCCGGGGATGAGCAGTTCTTC. As protein: CASSFLSGGAGDEQFF.